These 32 T cell receptor beta chains came from one sample sequenced in a study of siplizumab effects on memory and regulatory T cells. Only in-frame clones appear in the TCRdb table, and some are missing; sequencing was by immunoSEQ multiplex PCR. The profile shows under 130,000 clones, 90% to 95% of them singletons. Sequencing was carried out using CD4+ T cells sorted from blood. The receptors derive from a human donor in good health.

The chain combines TRBV5-1 with TRBJ2-1, with 7 bases lining up with TRBD2. The germline V gene has CDR1 SGHRS and CDR2 YFSETQ. Trimming at V came to 4 bases and at J to 0 bases, leaving 4 bases not matched to a gene. The CDR3 runs to 15 residues. This CDR3 is CASSTPSGSYNEQFF. As DNA, the CDR3 is TGCGCCAGCAGCACTCCTAGCGGCTCCTACAATGAGCAGTTCTTC.

The chain joins TRBV11-3 to TRBJ1-1, with D maybe TRBD1 (5 bases). The V gene lost 1 base and the J gene lost 5 bases, with 17 bases spanning the gap. Looked up from germline, CDR1 is SGHNT and CDR2 is YENEEA. The CDR3 loop spans 16 amino acids. CDR3 protein: CASSLVPGDVGTEAFF. DNA for the CDR3: TGTGCCAGCAGCTTAGTCCCGGGGGATGTGGGGACTGAAGCTTTCTTT.

The gene calls are TRBV19 and TRBJ1-1; no reliable D call. V shed 4 bases and J shed 2 bases, with 11 bases lying between them. CDR3 length: 14 residues. Germline CDR1 and CDR2: LNHDA and SQIVND (reference sequence). CDR3 in amino acids: CASSTRTVNTEAFF. In nucleotides, the CDR3 is TGTGCCAGTAGTACAAGGACGGTTAACACTGAAGCTTTCTTT.

The chain has TRBV4-1 and TRBJ1-1; 9 bases are shared with TRBD1. The germline V gene has CDR1 MGHRA and CDR2 YSYEKL. V dropped 4 bases and J dropped 0; count of bases not matched to a gene: 12. The CDR3 covers 18 residues. In nucleotides, the CDR3 is TGCGCCAGCAGCCCAAGAACCGGGACAGGGAGTATGAACACTGAAGCTTTCTTT. This encodes CASSPRTGTGSMNTEAFF.

The CDR3 is CASSLAPRETQYF. The CDR3 nucleotides read TGCGCCAGCAGCTTGGCCCCCCGAGAGACCCAGTACTTC. The chain employs TRBV5-1 and TRBJ2-5; D ambiguous. Per the germline V gene, CDR1 is SGHRS and CDR2 is YFSETQ. Trimming removed 0 bases at V and 4 bases at J, with 7 bases between. CDR3 size: 13 residues.

The chain recombines TRBV5-1 with TRBJ1-1, with 7 bases fitting TRBD1. The CDR3 loop spans 13 amino acids. The germline gives CDR1 SGHRS, CDR2 YFSETQ. Trimming removed 4 bases from V and 5 bases from J; junction bases left unmatched: 5. Written as DNA, the CDR3 is TGCGCCAGCAGCCTAGACAGGGATACTGAAGCTTTCTTT. Translation: CASSLDRDTEAFF.

A single count supports this clone. V and J are TRBV7-3 and TRBJ1-2; D may be TRBD1 (6 bases). The V gene's germline CDR1 is SGHTA and CDR2 FQGTGA. The germline V and J ends were trimmed by 5 bases and 2 bases, with 9 bases remaining between them. The CDR3 covers 13 residues. The CDR3 sequence is CASSPGQNYGYTF. The CDR3 coding sequence is TGTGCCAGCAGCCCCGGACAGAACTATGGCTACACCTTC.

The rearrangement joins TRBV21-1 to TRBJ2-5. TRBV21-1 is a pseudogene. This CDR3 is 16 amino acids long. The CDR3, as DNA: TGTGCCAGCAGCAAAATCGCGGACCCGGCCCAAGAGACCCAGTACTTC. Amino acid sequence: CASSKIADPAQETQYF.

The CDR3 nucleotides are TGCGCCAGCAGCTTGGCCTCGGGGGTCGGCTACACCTTC. Translated, it gives CASSLASGVGYTF. V is TRBV5-1 and J is TRBJ1-2; the D gene is possibly TRBD1 (5 bases). Trimming left V 0 bases short and J 8 bases short, with 11 bases between. CDR1 is SGHRS, CDR2 YFSETQ, per germline. The CDR3 runs to 13 residues.

The rearrangement joins TRBV18 to TRBJ2-5; D might be TRBD2 (6 bases). V was pared by 3 bases and J by 2 bases, with 10 bases between. The CDR3 length is 14 residues. Germline V gene data show CDR1 as KGHSH and CDR2 as LQKENI. This CDR3 reads CASSPTSGQETQYF. The CDR3 DNA is TGTGCCAGCTCACCCACCAGCGGGCAAGAGACCCAGTACTTC.

The chain is built from TRBV2 and TRBJ1-2; D not resolved. From germline, CDR1 is SNHLY and CDR2 FYNNEI. CDR3 size: 13 residues. Trimming removed 2 bases from V and 6 bases from J, with 10 bases in between. CDR3 DNA: TGTGCCAGCAGTGAACGCCATACCGATGGCTACACCTTC. Protein sequence: CASSERHTDGYTF.

The rearrangement uses TRBV7-9 and TRBJ1-2; no clear D. Germline-derived CDR1 and CDR2 are SEHNR and FQNEAQ (reference sequence). V dropped 5 bases and J dropped 7 bases, with 11 bases sitting between them. CDR3 length: 12 residues. This CDR3 is CASSLVGFGYTF. The CDR3 nucleotides read TGTGCCAGCAGCCTCGTGGGTTTTGGCTACACCTTC.

V and J are TRBV5-1 and TRBJ2-7, with 7 bases lining up with TRBD1. The ends lost 4 bases at V and 2 bases at J; junction bases unmatched: 6. The CDR3 contains 14 residues. Germline CDR1 reads SGHRS; CDR2 reads YFSETQ. CDR3 region: CASSRDSKTYEQYF. The CDR3 DNA sequence: TGCGCCAGCAGCAGGGACAGTAAGACCTACGAGCAGTACTTC.

This clone was observed a handful of times. The CDR3 DNA reads as TGCGCCAGCAACCCGCCGGCAGGTTGGATGAGCAATCAGCCCCAGCATTTT. Translation: CASNPPAGWMSNQPQHF. The chain employs TRBV10-1 and TRBJ1-5, with D unclear. The germline V and J ends were trimmed by 7 bases and 1 base, with 20 bases remaining between them. The CDR3 spans 17 residues. Germline values: CDR1 WNHNN, CDR2 SYGVQD (reference sequence).

The V gene is TRBV4-3, the J gene TRBJ2-1; 9 nucleotides match TRBD1. The trim removed 3 bases at V and 2 bases at J, leaving 5 bases unmatched. Germline V gene lookup returns CDR1 LGHNA and CDR2 YSLEER. The CDR3 spans 16 residues. The CDR3 spells CASSQEQGAPYNEQFF. The CDR3 nucleotides are TGCGCCAGCAGCCAGGAACAGGGGGCACCCTACAATGAGCAGTTCTTC.

This chain connects TRBV7-2 to TRBJ1-2; maybe TRBD1 (5 bases). The germline gives CDR1 SGHTA, CDR2 FQGNSA. This CDR3 spans 15 amino acids. Trimming took 5 bases from V and 0 from J, leaving 13 bases between them. CDR3 nucleotide sequence: TGTGCCAGCAGCGTTCGGACGGGGGCTAACTATGGCTACACCTTC. Amino acids: CASSVRTGANYGYTF.

The rearrangement joins TRBV18 to TRBJ1-5, with TRBD1 matching over 7 bases. The CDR3 spans 14 residues. CDR1 and CDR2 (germline): KGHSH, LQKENI. Germline trimming cut 6 bases from V and 5 bases from J; bases unmatched to any gene: 7. DNA of the CDR3: TGTGCCAGCTCTCTGGGCAGGGGGGATCAGCCCCAGCATTTT. Amino acids: CASSLGRGDQPQHF.

With regard to this clone: Sequence at one end of the junction differs from germline and may be a read error. The rearrangement links TRBV7-7 to TRBJ2-3; weak D call: TRBD2 (5 bases). The CDR3 runs 14 residues. Germline V gene sequence: CDR1 SSHAT, CDR2 FNYEAQ (reference sequence). The CDR3 is CASSTHPGTDTQYF. DNA for the CDR3: TGTGCTAGCAGCACCCACCCGGGAACAGATACGCAGTATTTT.

This clone was found once. Here the CDR3 DNA reads TGTGCCAGCAGCGTGACGGGCTCTGGGGCCAACGTCCTGACTTTC. Protein: CASSVTGSGANVLTF. This chain uses TRBV9 with TRBJ2-6; D not resolved. V shed 2 bases and J shed 0 bases, with 6 bases lying between them. The CDR3 has 15 residues. Germline lookup yields CDR1 SGDLS and CDR2 YYNGEE.

The chain is built from TRBV11-2 and TRBJ1-5; D perhaps matches TRBD1 (5 bases). V shed 0 bases and J shed 5 bases, with 20 bases lying between them. The CDR3 extends over 18 amino acids. Germline lookup yields CDR1 SGHAT and CDR2 FQNNGV. CDR3 nucleotides: TGTGCCAGCAGCTTAGATCTAAGAGCTTGGGGGAAATATCAGCCCCAGCATTTT. It codes for CASSLDLRAWGKYQPQHF.

The chain joins TRBV29-1 to TRBJ1-5; 10 bases fit TRBD1. This CDR3 is 13 amino acids long. Per the germline V gene, CDR1 is SQVTM and CDR2 is ANQGSEA. CDR3 sequence reads: CSHGTGVGQPQHF. CDR3 in DNA: TGCAGTCACGGGACAGGGGTCGGTCAGCCCCAGCATTTT.

The count of this clone is one. The chain carries TRBV9 and TRBJ2-3, with a tentative D call TRBD1 (5 bases). The germline V gene encodes CDR1 SGDLS and CDR2 YYNGEE. This CDR3 has 13 amino acids. Trimming pared 0 bases from V and 6 bases from J, leaving 8 bases between. The CDR3 DNA reads TGTGCCAGCAGCGTAGAGGGGTGGGATACGCAGTATTTT. Translated: CASSVEGWDTQYF.

This chain uses TRBV7-9 with TRBJ1-4; 8 nucleotides align to TRBD1. The CDR3 has 16 amino acids. Germline assignment: CDR1 SEHNR and CDR2 FQNEAQ (reference sequence). Trimming took 5 bases from V and 8 from J; bases not matched to a gene: 13. CDR3 nucleotides: TGTGCCAGCAGCCAACTACGTGGACAGGGAGGAGAAAAACTGTTTTTT. Its protein is CASSQLRGQGGEKLFF.

The chain combines TRBV5-4 with TRBJ1-2, with D perhaps TRBD1 (5 bases). Germline V gives CDR1 SGHNT, CDR2 YYREEE (reference sequence). The CDR3 spans 15 residues. Trimming removed 3 bases from V and 7 bases from J, with 19 bases in between. In DNA form, the CDR3 reads TGTGCCAGCAGCTCTGGCAGCGCAGGGACGGCTGGCTACACCTTC. This encodes CASSSGSAGTAGYTF.

The J gene is TRBJ2-7, the V gene TRBV10-3, with a possible D match to TRBD2 (6 bases). Per the germline V gene, CDR1 is ENHRY and CDR2 is SYGVKD. The germline V and J ends were trimmed by 3 bases and 4 bases, with 10 bases remaining between them. The CDR3 contains 13 residues. In nucleotides, the CDR3 is TGTGCCATCAGTGACGGGGGAGGATACGAGCAGTACTTC. It translates to CAISDGGGYEQYF.

This chain connects TRBV5-1 to TRBJ1-1, with 7 bases aligning to TRBD1. The CDR3 sequence is 12 residues long. The V segment lost 0 bases and the J segment 12 bases; nucleotides outside the gene matches: 5. Germline V gene data show CDR1 as SGHRS and CDR2 as YFSETQ. The CDR3 sequence: CASSLATGKTFF. The CDR3 nucleotides are TGCGCCAGCAGCTTGGCGACAGGGAAAACTTTCTTT.

The chain is built from TRBV29-1 and TRBJ2-3; 8 bases line up with TRBD1. J gave up 2 bases and V 7 bases, and 8 bases lay outside the gene matches. Germline V gene data show CDR1 as SQVTM and CDR2 as ANQGSEA. CDR3 size: 14 residues. CDR3 loop: CSATLDRATDTQYF. CDR3 DNA: TGCAGCGCCACCTTGGACAGGGCCACAGATACGCAGTATTTT.

Remarks on this clone: Other DNA sequences within the sample encode an identical CDR3. V is TRBV5-1 and J is TRBJ2-7; tentative D call: TRBD1 (5 bases). The CDR3 runs 12 residues. Germline V lookup: CDR1 SGHRS, CDR2 YFSETQ. Trimming left V 2 bases short and J 5 bases short, with 8 bases between. The CDR3 sequence is CASSLLGDEQYF. The CDR3 nucleotides are TGCGCCAGCAGCTTATTAGGGGACGAGCAGTACTTC.

The J gene is TRBJ1-2, the V gene TRBV12-2; the table's D gene call, TRBD1, was not cross checked with the DNA. TRBV12-2 is reported as a pseudogene. The CDR3 runs to 15 residues. CDR3 region: CASRPTGWANYGYTF. DNA of the CDR3: TGTGCAAGTCGTCCCACAGGGTGGGCTAACTATGGCTACACCTTC.

The chain employs TRBV2 and TRBJ1-1; 11 nucleotides line up with TRBD1. The CDR3 is made up of 15 amino acids. Germline V gene sequence: CDR1 SNHLY, CDR2 FYNNEI. V was pared by 7 bases and J by 4 bases, with 8 bases of the junction left unmatched. The CDR3 reads CASTRDRGRSTEAFF. As DNA, the CDR3 is TGTGCCAGCACTAGGGACAGGGGGAGGAGCACTGAAGCTTTCTTT.

This rearrangement joins TRBV7-8 to TRBJ2-1; TRBD1 aligns across 12 bases. There are 17 residues in the CDR3. The ends lost 4 bases at V and 9 bases at J; junction bases unmatched: 13. CDR1 SGHVS and CDR2 FQNEAQ come from the germline V gene. DNA for the CDR3: TGTGCCAGCAGCTCTACTAAACCGGGACAGGGGGCATTTGAGCAGTTCTTC. It is translated as CASSSTKPGQGAFEQFF. Together with reference TRBV7-8 and TRBJ2-1, the CDR3 gives the full variable domain: GAGVSQSPRYKVAKRGQDVALRCDPISGHVSLFWYQQALGQGPEFLTYFQNEAQLDKSGLPSDRFFAERPEGSVSTLKIQRTQQEDSAVYLCASSSTKPGQGAFEQFFGPGTRLTVL.

J is TRBJ1-4 and V is TRBV7-2; D gene uncertain. Trimming took 4 bases from V and 0 from J, leaving 9 bases between them. This CDR3 contains 15 residues. CDR1 and CDR2 from the germline V gene are SGHTA and FQGNSA. CDR3 amino acids: CASSSRRTTNEKLFF. The CDR3 DNA reads TGTGCCAGCAGCTCAAGACGGACAACTAATGAAAAACTGTTTTTT.